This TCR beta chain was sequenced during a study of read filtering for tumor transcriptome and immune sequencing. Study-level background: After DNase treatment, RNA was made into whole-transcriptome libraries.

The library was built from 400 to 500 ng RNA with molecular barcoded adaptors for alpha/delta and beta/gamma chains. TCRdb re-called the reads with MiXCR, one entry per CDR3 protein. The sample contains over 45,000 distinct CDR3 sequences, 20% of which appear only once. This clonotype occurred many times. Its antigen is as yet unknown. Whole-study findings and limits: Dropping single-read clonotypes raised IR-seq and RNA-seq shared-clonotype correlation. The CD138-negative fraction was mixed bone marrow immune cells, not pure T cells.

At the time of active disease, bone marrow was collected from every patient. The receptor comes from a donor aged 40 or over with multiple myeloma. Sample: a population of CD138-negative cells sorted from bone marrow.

This CDR3 reads CASSHPAPANIQYF. The DNA for the CDR3 is TGTGCCAGCAGCCACCCGGCCCCGGCCAACATTCAGTACTTC. The gene calls are TRBV3-1 and TRBJ2-4; no reliable D call. Trimming shortened V by 3 bases and J by 7 bases, and 13 bases separated the two germline ends. The germline V gene encodes CDR1 LGHDT and CDR2 YNNKEL (reference sequence). This CDR3 region has 14 residues.